This is a list of T cell receptor beta chains from one sample in a study of T cell clones after liver transplantation. Method: immunoSEQ multiplex PCR; TCRdb's copy keeps in-frame clones and lacks some. The sample holds under 85,000 clones, roughly 80% seen once. This sample comprised CD4+ T cells from blood, obtained 12 months after liver transplant. These TCRs come from a human patient who received a liver transplant. Some T cells may be supplied by the graft donor. CDR3s include the opening cysteine and the closing phenylalanine or tryptophan. D genes are given only for firm matches. Expanded clones are given a class, and other clones once, few, many or no size at all.

V	D	size	J	DNA	CDR3
TRBV7-2	-	-	TRBJ2-1	TGTGCCAGCAGCTTCAGGCGGCCCTCCTACAATGAGCAGTTCTTC	CASSFRRPSYNEQFF
TRBV2	-	few	TRBJ1-4	TGTGCCAGCAGTACTCCGGACAGTTATGAAAAACTGTTTTTT	CASSTPDSYEKLFF
TRBV7-9	-	-	TRBJ1-4	TGTGCCAGCAGCTTGGGCCAGGGCAGAGGAACTAATGAAAAACTGTTTTTT	CASSLGQGRGTNEKLFF
TRBV5-6	TRBD2	-	TRBJ2-7	TGTGCCAGCAGCTACAGGCTAGCGGGTTCCTCCTACGAGCAGTACTTC	CASSYRLAGSSYEQYF
TRBV4-1	-	-	TRBJ1-1	TGCGCCAGCAGCCAAGATCCAAGAGGCACTGAAGCTTTCTTT	CASSQDPRGTEAFF
TRBV19	-	once	TRBJ1-1	TGTGCCAGTAGTATGTACAGGGAAAGGGCTTTCTTT	CASSMYRERAFF
TRBV7-9	-	once	TRBJ1-2	TGTGCCAGCCGAACTACAAACGGTCATCTCTATGGCTACACCTTC	CASRTTNGHLYGYTF
TRBV6-1	-	-	TRBJ2-5	TGTGCCAGCAGGGACGGACTCCGCCTGGAGACCCAGTACTTC	CASRDGLRLETQYF
TRBV5-4	-	-	TRBJ2-2	TGTGCCAGCAGCCCTCGACAGACGAACACCGGGGAGCTGTTTTTT	CASSPRQTNTGELFF
TRBV2	-	-	TRBJ1-2	TGTGCCACTAGGGGGGAACAGGGTCTTCATGGCTACACCTTC	CATRGEQGLHGYTF
TRBV5-1	-	-	TRBJ2-1	TGCGCCAGCAGCTTGGGACTCACCAATGAGCAGTTCTTC	CASSLGLTNEQFF
TRBV2	-	once	TRBJ2-7	TGTGCCAGCAGTCGGGATAGCGGTCTCACCTACGAGCAGTACTTC	CASSRDSGLTYEQYF
TRBV7-8	-	-	TRBJ1-2	TGTGCCAGCAGCTTAGACGGCTCCTATGGCTACACCTTC	CASSLDGSYGYTF
TRBV9	-	-	TRBJ1-5	TGTGCCAGCTCCCGTGGGGCCATTTCGGAGCCCCAGCATTTT	CASSRGAISEPQHF
TRBV2	-	-	TRBJ2-5	TGTGCCAGCAGTGAAGCTGTGGGACGCCGCCACTTC	CASSEAVGRRHF
TRBV19	TRBD1	-	TRBJ1-1	TGTGCCAGCCGGGACAGGGGGCGAACTGAAGCTTTCTTT	CASRDRGRTEAFF
TRBV9	TRBD1	-	TRBJ2-7	TGTGCCAGCAGCCCACGGACAGGGTTCGAGCAGTACTTC	CASSPRTGFEQYF
TRBV6-1	-	once	TRBJ2-5	TGTGCCAGCAGTCGACAAGAGACCCAGTACTTC	CASSRQETQYF
TRBV19	-	-	TRBJ1-1	TGTGCCAGTAGTAACCCGGACGGGGGAGTCACTGAAGCTTTCTTT	CASSNPDGGVTEAFF
TRBV6-1	TRBD1	-	TRBJ1-2	TGTGCCAGCAGGCGACAGGGCCATGGCTACACCTTC	CASRRQGHGYTF
TRBV19	TRBD1	-	TRBJ1-1	TGTGCCAGTAGTATCCGGGACAGGGGGTCAGCCACTGAAGCTTTCTTT	CASSIRDRGSATEAFF
TRBV23-1	-	-	TRBJ2-7	TGCGCCAGCAGTCCGCGGGACGAGCGGCACGAGCAGTACTTC	CASSPRDERHEQYF
TRBV7-7	-	-	TRBJ2-7	TGTGCTAGTAAGGGGGCCTACGAGCAGTACTTC	CASKGAYEQYF
TRBV2	-	-	TRBJ2-1	TGTGCCAGCAGTGAGGGTAAGAGCTCCTACAATGAGCAGTTCTTC	CASSEGKSSYNEQFF
TRBV7-2	-	-	TRBJ1-3	TGTGCCAGCAGCTCCCGGGGGAACTCTGGAAACACCATATATTTT	CASSSRGNSGNTIYF
TRBV30	-	once	TRBJ1-5	TGTGCCTGGAGTGTTCTGGGGGATCAGCCCCAGCATTTT	CAWSVLGDQPQHF
TRBV18	-	-	TRBJ1-1	TGTGCCAGCTTAATGAACACTGAAGCTTTCTTT	CASLMNTEAFF
TRBV6-6	-	-	TRBJ2-6	TGTGCCAGCAGTTGGGGACTGGGGGCCAACGTCCTGACTTTC	CASSWGLGANVLTF
TRBV6-1	-	-	TRBJ1-2	TGTGCCAGCGCCGAGCGGGGGGACGGCTACACCTTC	CASAERGDGYTF
TRBV7-6	-	-	TRBJ1-3	TGTGCCAGCAGCCTAAGCAGTGCTGCTCGCTCTGGAAACACCATATATTTT	CASSLSSAARSGNTIYF
TRBV14	TRBD2	-	TRBJ2-3	TGTGCCAGCAGCCCGGGACTAGCGCGTACAGATACGCAGTATTTT	CASSPGLARTDTQYF
TRBV28	TRBD1	-	TRBJ1-5	TGTGCCAGCAGGCCCACCGGGACAGGCAATCAGCCCCAGCATTTT	CASRPTGTGNQPQHF
TRBV5-1	-	-	TRBJ1-1	TGCGCCAGCACCCTTGGGGGGGCACAGAACACTGAAGCTTTCTTT	CASTLGGAQNTEAFF
TRBV5-4	-	-	TRBJ1-4	TGTGCCAGCAGCCGGGGGGGCGGAGGGGAAAAACTGTTTTTT	CASSRGGGGEKLFF
TRBV2	TRBD2	few	TRBJ2-6	TGTGCCAGCAACGCCCTTTTAGCGGGGGTGAGCTCTGGGGCCAACGTCCTGACTTTC	CASNALLAGVSSGANVLTF
TRBV7-8	TRBD2	-	TRBJ2-1	TGTGCCAGCAGCCAACCCGGCAGGGGGCTAGCGGGAGACCCCTACAATGAGCAGTTCTTC	CASSQPGRGLAGDPYNEQFF
TRBV18	TRBD2	-	TRBJ2-1	TGTGCCAGCTCACCACCGGGAGGACTAGCGGGAGCTGAGCAGTTCTTC	CASSPPGGLAGAEQFF